Listed here are 3 T cell receptor beta chains from one sample, sequenced in a study of blood T cells in healthy people across ages (dated by TCRdb to 2014 to 2015). Libraries were constructed by 5' RACE. Instrument used: Illumina HiSeq 2500. A second PCR of roughly 6 to 11 cycles was performed with a sample-barcoded 5' primer and a J-beta primer mix. TCRdb reanalyzed the raw reads on its own, using fastp at Q25 for trimming and MiXCR for clone calling, and kept in-frame beta chains. Rows with a matching CDR3 protein are joined into one entry that keeps the most common DNA and genes. The sample table records hundreds of thousands of distinct CDR3 sequences; approximately 53% of these occur just once. The leading ten clones occupy approximately 24% of the sample. The sequenced sample was blood. These receptors were taken from a man aged 35 to 55 in good health.

The V and J genes are TRBV29-1 and TRBJ1-2, with D possibly being TRBD1 (6 bases). The CDR3 has 11 residues. Trimming shortened V by 6 bases and J by 5 bases, and 10 bases separated the two germline ends. Germline CDR1 reads SQVTM; CDR2 reads ANQGSEA. CDR3 loop: CSVDSLYGYTF. As DNA, the CDR3 is TGCAGCGTGGACAGCTTATATGGCTACACCTTC. Combining the CDR3 with reference TRBV29-1 and TRBJ1-2 gives the whole variable domain SAVISQKPSRDICQRGTSLTIQCQVDSQVTMMFWYRQQPGQSLTLIATANQGSEATYESGFVIDKFPISRPNLTFSTLTVSNMSPEDSSIYLCSVDSLYGYTFGSGTRLTVV.

The chain employs TRBV10-3 and TRBJ1-6; the D is unclear. Germline V gene lookup returns CDR1 ENHRY and CDR2 SYGVKD. The CDR3 has 12 residues. V lost 0 bases and J 16 bases, leaving 10 bases between the germline ends. The CDR3 DNA reads as TGTGCCATCAGTGAGTCCGGGCAGACTCTCCACTTT. Protein sequence: CAISESGQTLHF.

This chain links TRBV9 with TRBJ2-7; 7 nucleotides agree with TRBD2. The germline V gene has CDR1 SGDLS and CDR2 YYNGEE. Trimming cost V 4 bases and J 7 bases; bases outside gene matches: 8. The CDR3 sequence is 13 residues long. CDR3 coding DNA: TGTGCCAGCAGCCGGGACCGAGCGGGGGAGCAGTACTTC. It is translated as CASSRDRAGEQYF.